Each of the 26 T cell receptor beta chains below was sequenced from the same sample in a study of monozygotic twins with inflammatory bowel disease. With the 5' RACE reads reprocessed, TCRdb shows one record per CDR3 protein and no DNA. The sample totals approximately 340,000 distinct CDR3 sequences. The sequenced material came from blood. All receptors derive from a human donor with ulcerative colitis or Crohn's disease, or a healthy co-twin of an affected twin (not recorded which).

This sequence joins TRBV4-1 and TRBJ1-1; the TRBD1 assignment by TCRdb is unverifiable without DNA. Per germline, CDR1 MGHRA and CDR2 YSYEKL. This CDR3 has 14 residues. The CDR3 here is CASSQGDRNTEAFF.

This chain joins TRBV5-1 and TRBJ2-2; TCRdb lists TRBD1, though no DNA is available to test this call. The CDR3 length is 15 residues. The germline gives CDR1 SGHRS, CDR2 YFSETQ. CDR3: CASSLGQVPTGELFF.

This chain connects TRBV28 to TRBJ2-6. The length of the CDR3 is 16 residues. Germline V CDR1 and CDR2: MDHEN, SYDVKM. The CDR3 reads CASSISYRSGANVLTF.

The genes are TRBV4-3 and TRBJ2-1; without DNA, the TCRdb call of TRBD1 cannot be checked. Looked up from germline, CDR1 is LGHNA and CDR2 is YSLEER. This CDR3 is built from 16 residues. This CDR3 is CASSRRRGRGYNEQFF.

V usage is TRBV5-1 and J usage is TRBJ2-2; TCRdb designates TRBD1, a call that cannot be tested without DNA. The CDR3 contains 16 residues. Germline CDR1 reads SGHRS; CDR2 reads YFSETQ. The CDR3 sequence: CASSWTGQTNTGELFF.

The chain employs TRBV9 and TRBJ2-1; no DNA is available, so the TRBD1 call from TCRdb remains unchecked. The CDR3 runs to 16 residues. CDR1 is SGDLS, CDR2 YYNGEE, per germline. This chain's CDR3 is CASSPRRQGRDNEQFF.

The chain carries TRBV27 and TRBJ2-2; TCRdb designates TRBD1, a call that cannot be tested without DNA. CDR3 length: 15 amino acids. Germline CDR1 MNHEY, CDR2 SMNVEV (reference sequence). CDR3 in amino acids: CASSPRGDSTGELFF.

This chain joins TRBV7-2 and TRBJ1-2. CDR1 and CDR2 (germline): SGHTA, FQGNSA. CDR3 length equals 14 residues. The CDR3 sequence: CASSLSQTYYGYTF.

The chain links TRBV5-5 to TRBJ2-5. Germline CDR1 reads SGHKS; CDR2 reads YYEKEE (reference sequence). This CDR3 has 14 amino acids. The CDR3: CASSVVRPRETQYF.

The chain recombines TRBV5-1 with TRBJ1-1; TCRdb reports TRBD1, a call that lacks DNA to check it against. The CDR3 covers 13 residues. Germline V gene sequence: CDR1 SGHRS, CDR2 YFSETQ. This CDR3 reads CASSSTTGAEAFF. Filled out from reference TRBV5-1 and TRBJ1-1, the complete variable domain reads KAGVTQTPRYLIKTRGQQVTLSCSPISGHRSVSWYQQTPGQGLQFLFEYFSETQRNKGNFPGRFSGRQFSNSRSEMNVSTLELGDSALYLCASSSTTGAEAFFGQGTRLTVV.

The CDR3 sequence: CASSLGQEPGYTF. The chain couples TRBV5-1 to TRBJ1-2. The CDR3 has 13 amino acids. From germline, CDR1 is SGHRS and CDR2 YFSETQ.

The gene calls are TRBV20-1 and TRBJ2-6. The CDR3 sequence is 14 residues long. CDR1 DFQATT and CDR2 SNEGSKA come from the germline V gene (reference sequence). The CDR3 protein is CSAPRGSGANVLTF.

The chain employs TRBV20-1 and TRBJ2-7; TCRdb names TRBD1, which stays unverified in the absence of DNA. Per germline, CDR1 DFQATT and CDR2 SNEGSKA (reference sequence). This CDR3 has 13 amino acids. CDR3: CSATRQGVSEQYF.

The genes are TRBV20-1 and TRBJ2-2; TCRdb selects TRBD1, and the lack of DNA leaves this call unchecked. This CDR3 has 13 amino acids. Germline CDR1 is DFQATT and CDR2 is SNEGSKA (reference sequence). The CDR3 protein is CSAPDRVAGELFF.

The V gene is TRBV20-1, the J gene TRBJ2-3; TCRdb outputs TRBD2, but without DNA this stays unchecked. The CDR3 consists of 13 residues. CDR1 and CDR2 from the germline V gene are DFQATT and SNEGSKA (reference sequence). The CDR3 loop reads CTSTSGIRDTQYF.

The chain has TRBV7-3 and TRBJ2-7; there is no DNA to check the TCRdb D call of TRBD1. The CDR3 is 15 amino acids. Germline CDR1 is SGHTA and CDR2 is FQGTGA. CDR3 residues: CASSFSPGTLDEQYF.

The chain couples TRBV19 to TRBJ1-5; TCRdb picks TRBD1, but there is no DNA to check that call. The CDR3 has 15 residues. Germline V gene lookup returns CDR1 LNHDA and CDR2 SQIVND (reference sequence). The CDR3: CASSGYRGYNQPQHF.

This chain links TRBV5-1 with TRBJ1-2; TCRdb picks TRBD1, but there is no DNA to check that call. Germline V gene sequence: CDR1 SGHRS, CDR2 YFSETQ. The CDR3 is 14 amino acids. CDR3 region: CASKEGVGNYGYTF. The full variable domain, in which reference TRBV5-1 and TRBJ1-2 provide the parts outside the CDR3, is KAGVTQTPRYLIKTRGQQVTLSCSPISGHRSVSWYQQTPGQGLQFLFEYFSETQRNKGNFPGRFSGRQFSNSRSEMNVSTLELGDSALYLCASKEGVGNYGYTFGSGTRLTVV.

The chain employs TRBV20-1 and TRBJ1-2; the D gene TCRdb calls, TRBD1, cannot be checked with no DNA. The CDR3 loop spans 14 amino acids. Germline CDR1 and CDR2: DFQATT and SNEGSKA (reference sequence). CDR3 protein: CSARRGDADYGYAF.

This chain joins TRBV6-1 and TRBJ2-2; TCRdb outputs TRBD1, but without DNA this stays unchecked. The CDR3 consists of 15 residues. The germline CDR1 and CDR2 sequences are MNHNS and SASEGT. This CDR3 is CASSPYGPNTGELFF.

The chain uses TRBV7-7 and TRBJ2-3; TCRdb proposes TRBD1, but this gene call is untestable without DNA. The CDR3 runs 16 residues. The V gene's germline CDR1 is SSHAT and CDR2 FNYEAQ (reference sequence). CDR3 loop: CASSRGTGMSTDTQYF.

The chain links TRBV5-1 to TRBJ2-1; TCRdb selects TRBD1, and the lack of DNA leaves this call unchecked. The CDR3 runs to 16 residues. CDR1 is SGHRS and CDR2 is YFSETQ in the germline V gene. The CDR3 here is CASSLGRTGGFDEQFF.

The chain is built from TRBV19 and TRBJ2-1; TCRdb selects TRBD1, and the lack of DNA leaves this call unchecked. Looked up from germline, CDR1 is LNHDA and CDR2 is SQIVND (reference sequence). The CDR3 is made up of 16 amino acids. The CDR3 sequence is CASSPLPGVAYNEQFF.

The rearrangement uses TRBV18 and TRBJ1-1. In germline, CDR1 is KGHSH, CDR2 LQKENI. This CDR3 region has 13 residues. The CDR3: CASSPGMGTEAFF.

The CDR3 sequence is CASSPGLAGVSETQYF. The chain carries TRBV19 and TRBJ2-5; as DNA is missing, the TRBD2 call by TCRdb cannot be tested. Germline CDR1 reads LNHDA; CDR2 reads SQIVND (reference sequence). The CDR3 extends over 16 amino acids.

V is TRBV7-8 and J is TRBJ1-2; there is no DNA to check the TCRdb D call of TRBD1. The CDR3 loop spans 15 amino acids. In germline, CDR1 is SGHVS, CDR2 FQNEAQ. CDR3 in amino acids: CASSLGGTGAYGYTF.